This entry describes one TCR beta chain. This record belongs to a study of blood T cell repertoires in COVID-19. The wider study: Some COVID-19 samples were acute and others convalescent; all came from the United States, Italy and Spain.

Clinical history reported by participants formed the basis on which cohorts were assigned. Authors' processing steps: Estimation of nucleated cell counts was performed using reference gene primer amplification. The method was immunoSEQ multiplex PCR; TCRdb's version includes in-frame clones alone and lacks a portion of them. That table furnishes V, J and clone size, whereas the DNA furnished D and trimming. Of roughly 250,000 clones detected, over 75% appear once; the ten largest clones hold 3% to 3.5%. Germline V gene lookup returns CDR1 MDHEN and CDR2 SYDVKM. V shed 3 bases and J shed 6 bases, with 12 bases lying between them. The CDR3 has 13 amino acids.

This receptor was taken from a woman aged 40 to 50 who had been exposed to COVID-19. Sequencing input: PBMCs or T cells enriched from blood (not recorded which). This chain joins TRBV28 and TRBJ2-7; D unclear. The CDR3 nucleotides are TGTGCCAGCAGTTTCCCCACCAGGCTCGAGCAGTACTTC. Protein: CASSFPTRLEQYF.